This T cell receptor (beta chain) originates from a study of T cells in Graves' hyperthyroidism and ophthalmopathy. The overall study: Peripheral blood samples were taken at initial diagnosis, prior to any treatment.

Findings of the study overall: Ophthalmopathy could be told apart from stable hyperthyroidism with a 13 V-J model.

The V gene end was trimmed by 7 bases and the J gene end by 5 bases; junction bases not matched to a gene: 9. The CDR3 covers 14 residues. Orbital computed tomography and thyroid ultrasound, together with serum TRAb and thyroxine and clinical symptoms, were used for diagnoses. The PBMCs had their origin in 7.5 to 10 ml of fresh peripheral blood. Concerning this clonotype: Antigen unknown.

TCR beta CDR3 regions were amplified from RNA transcripts. A first-round RT-PCR of the TCR CDR3 used the HTBI primer set. A single record per CDR3 protein comes from TCRdb applying MiXCR to the multiplex PCR reads. Of hundreds of thousands of distinct CDR3 sequences detected, roughly 13% appear once; the ten largest clones hold over 8.5%. The receptor comes from a woman aged 18 to 35 with Graves' hyperthyroidism. V and J are TRBV12-3 or TRBV12-4 and TRBJ1-1; TRBD1 matches at 8 bases. Sequencing used blood. CDR3 nucleotides: TGTGCCAGCAACGAGGACAGGGCACGGACTGAAGCTTTCTTT. Translation: CASNEDRARTEAFF.